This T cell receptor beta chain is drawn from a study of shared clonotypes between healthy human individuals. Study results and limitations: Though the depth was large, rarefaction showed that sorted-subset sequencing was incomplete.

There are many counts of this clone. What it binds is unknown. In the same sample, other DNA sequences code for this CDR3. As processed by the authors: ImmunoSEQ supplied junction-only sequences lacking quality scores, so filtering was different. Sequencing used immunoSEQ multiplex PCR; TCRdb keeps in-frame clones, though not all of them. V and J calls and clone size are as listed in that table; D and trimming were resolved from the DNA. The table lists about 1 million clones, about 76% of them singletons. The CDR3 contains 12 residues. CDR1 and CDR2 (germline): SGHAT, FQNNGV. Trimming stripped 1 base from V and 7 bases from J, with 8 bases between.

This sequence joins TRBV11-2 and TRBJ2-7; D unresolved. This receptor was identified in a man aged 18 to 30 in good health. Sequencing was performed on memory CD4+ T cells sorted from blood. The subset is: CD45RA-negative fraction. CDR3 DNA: TGTGCCAGCAGCTTAGGCCGGTGGGAGCAGTACTTC. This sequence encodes CASSLGRWEQYF.